This entry lists 10 T cell receptor beta chains sequenced from one sample in a study of shared clonotypes between healthy human individuals. Method: immunoSEQ multiplex PCR; TCRdb's copy keeps in-frame clones and lacks some. The table lists roughly 700,000 clones, roughly 70% of them singletons. What was sequenced was memory CD4+ T cells sorted from blood. Subset of the sample: CD45RA-negative fraction. The receptors originated from a woman in her thirties in good health.

This chain joins TRBV5-1 and TRBJ1-2, with 11 bases identical to TRBD1. The length of the CDR3 is 14 residues. The junction had 7 bases not matched to a gene; V was cut back by 4 bases and J by 8 bases. CDR1 SGHRS and CDR2 YFSETQ come from the germline V gene. CDR3 sequence reads: CASSLGQGATGYTF. CDR3 DNA: TGCGCCAGCAGCCTAGGACAGGGGGCAACGGGCTACACCTTC.

The V gene is TRBV28, the J gene TRBJ2-7; 7 nucleotides line up with TRBD1. J gave up 3 bases and V 2 bases, and 10 bases lay outside the gene matches. CDR3 size: 16 residues. Germline CDR1 reads MDHEN; CDR2 reads SYDVKM. The CDR3 loop is CASSLRPGAGGYEQYF. CDR3 bases: TGTGCCAGCAGTTTACGACCTGGGGCAGGGGGCTACGAGCAGTACTTC.

The chain combines TRBV28 with TRBJ2-2; 8 bases fit TRBD2. Trimming took 6 bases from V and 5 from J; bases not matched to a gene: 23. This CDR3 comprises 20 residues. Germline V gives CDR1 MDHEN, CDR2 SYDVKM. Here the CDR3 DNA reads TGTGCCAGCAGCACCCTCAGCGTGGGAACTAGCGGAGCTTCGACCGGGGAGCTGTTTTTT. It specifies CASSTLSVGTSGASTGELFF.

This clone has only one observation. The rearrangement links TRBV7-3 to TRBJ2-5, with 10 bases identical to TRBD1. The V gene's germline CDR1 is SGHTA and CDR2 FQGTGA. This CDR3 region has 14 residues. V dropped 5 bases and J dropped 5; count of bases not matched to a gene: 5. CDR3 region: CASSRTGGGETQYF. The CDR3 DNA follows: TGTGCCAGCAGCCGGACAGGGGGAGGTGAGACCCAGTACTTC.

V is TRBV6-6 and J is TRBJ2-7, with 10 bases identical to TRBD2. The CDR3 consists of 15 residues. Germline lookup yields CDR1 MNHNY and CDR2 SVGAGI (reference sequence). V was clipped by 2 bases and J by 3 bases; unmatched bases: 4. The CDR3 here is CASSYTRTSGYEQYF. The CDR3 nucleotides are TGTGCCAGCAGTTACACCCGGACTAGCGGCTACGAGCAGTACTTC.

The chain is built from TRBV6-5 and TRBJ2-1, with 14 bases identical to TRBD2. CDR1 is MNHEY and CDR2 is SVGAGI in the germline V gene. Trimming cost V 3 bases and J 10 bases; bases outside gene matches: 5. This CDR3 is built from 15 residues. The CDR3 coding sequence is TGTGCCAGCAGTTATGGGACTAGCGGGAGAAGGGAGCAGTTCTTC. Translating gives CASSYGTSGRREQFF.

The V gene is TRBV4-1, the J gene TRBJ2-1; TRBD2 matches at 8 bases. The CDR3 sequence is 16 residues long. The junction had 5 bases not matched to a gene; V was cut back by 1 base and J by 3 bases. The germline V gene has CDR1 MGHRA and CDR2 YSYEKL. CDR3 nucleotide sequence: TGCGCCAGCAGCCAAGCATACGGGGGGGGCTACAATGAGCAGTTCTTC. Protein sequence: CASSQAYGGGYNEQFF.

A single count supports this clone. The chain carries TRBV5-4 and TRBJ2-3, with a tentative D call TRBD2 (6 bases). The V and J ends lost 3 bases and 3 bases respectively, with 14 bases between them. Germline V gene sequence: CDR1 SGHNT, CDR2 YYREEE (reference sequence). The CDR3 extends over 15 amino acids. The CDR3 region has the DNA TGTGCCAGCAGCTGGGACTCCTCCATAACAGATACGCAGTATTTT. It specifies CASSWDSSITDTQYF.

The chain employs TRBV19 and TRBJ2-2; D uncertain. CDR1 is LNHDA, CDR2 SQIVND, per germline (reference sequence). The CDR3 has 14 amino acids. Between the trimmed V and J ends, which lost 7 bases and 0 bases, there was a span of 9 bases. The CDR3 region has the DNA TGTGCCAGTATAGGGAAGACGAACACCGGGGAGCTGTTTTTT. This sequence encodes CASIGKTNTGELFF.

This clone came up a few times. This chain joins TRBV6-6 and TRBJ2-2; D is tentatively TRBD1 or TRBD2 (7 bases each). V lost 5 bases and J lost 4, with 14 bases in between. In germline, CDR1 is MNHNY, CDR2 SVGAGI (reference sequence). There are 15 residues in the CDR3. The CDR3: CASSSGTAGTGELFF. The CDR3 nucleotides are TGTGCCAGCAGTAGCGGGACAGCGGGCACCGGGGAGCTGTTTTTT.